This is a list of T cell receptor beta chains from one sample in a study of cytomegalovirus exposure and HLA in healthy donors. Data came from immunoSEQ multiplex PCR; TCRdb stores just in-frame clones and leaves some out. The table lists roughly 80,000 clones. The sequenced sample consisted of PBMCs. These TCRs come from a girl aged 5-17 years in good health and CMV-seropositive. The CDR3 runs from the conserved cysteine through the conserved F or W. The order of the fields is D gene, J gene, V gene, CDR3 length, CDR3 DNA, CDR3 protein. A D gene is named only where the DNA matches it firmly.

. TRBJ2-1 TRBV4-3 17 TGCGCCAGCAGCCCTGCTCCAGTCTTTAGCTCCGACAATGAGCAGTTCTTC CASSPAPVFSSDNEQFF
TRBD1 TRBJ1-2 TRBV4-3 13 TGCGCCAGCAGCCAAGACACAGGGGAGGGCTACACCTTC CASSQDTGEGYTF
. TRBJ2-7 TRBV7-6 18 TGTGCCAGCAGCCCACGGGAACCAGGGGCAAGGGCCGGATACGAGCAGTACTTC CASSPREPGARAGYEQYF
TRBD1 TRBJ1-1 TRBV19 16 TGTGCCAGCACTCCGGGACAGGGGGCCCGAAACACTGAAGCTTTCTTT CASTPGQGARNTEAFF
. TRBJ2-7 TRBV4-3 14 TGCGCCAGCAGCCAAGGGCACAGGGTCTACGAGCAGTACTTC CASSQGHRVYEQYF
TRBD2 TRBJ2-3 TRBV5-5 18 TGTGCCAGCAGCACCCGACTAGCGGGGGGGCGCTCCCGGGATACGCAGTATTTT CASSTRLAGGRSRDTQYF
TRBD2 TRBJ2-2 TRBV9 16 TGTGCCAGCAGCGTAGTTGCTAGCGGACACACCGGGGAGCTGTTTTTT CASSVVASGHTGELFF
. TRBJ1-5 TRBV5-1 14 TGCGCCAGCAGCTTGGGACAGAGCAATCAGCCCCAGCATTTT CASSLGQSNQPQHF
TRBD2 TRBJ2-3 TRBV11-3 17 TGTGCCAGCAGCATAGGGACTAGCGGGACGAGCACAGATACGCAGTATTTT CASSIGTSGTSTDTQYF
. TRBJ1-1 TRBV29-1 11 . CSVARGTEDFF
. TRBJ1-2 TRBV7-3 15 TGTGCCAGCAGTATTTCCAGGGAGGCGCTCTATGGCTACACCTTC CASSISREALYGYTF
. TRBJ1-2 TRBV7-2 11 TGTGCCAGCAGCCCCTTAGAAGCCTTCACCTTC CASSPLEAFTF
. TRBJ2-1 TRBV6-4 16 TGTGCCAGCAGCGAGGTAGTAGGACTATCCCTAGTCGAGCAGTTCTTC CASSEVVGLSLVEQFF
. TRBJ2-1 TRBV4-2 16 TGTGCCAGCAGCCAAGATGGCCTAGCGCCCTACAATGAGCAGTTCTTC CASSQDGLAPYNEQFF
. TRBJ2-1 TRBV28 13 TGTGCCAGCGCTCAAATAGCGCCCAATGAGCAGTTCTTC CASAQIAPNEQFF
TRBD2 TRBJ2-5 TRBV2 15 TGTGCCAGCAGTGTTAGCGGGGGTAGGGGGGAGACCCAGTACTTC CASSVSGGRGETQYF
. TRBJ2-5 TRBV4-1 16 TGCGCCAGCAGCCCCAATCCCGACAGGTTCCAAGAGACCCAGTACTTC CASSPNPDRFQETQYF
TRBD1 TRBJ2-7 TRBV7-6 16 TGTGCCAGCAGCCCGAGTACCGGGACAGGGCCGCAGGGGCAGTACTTC CASSPSTGTGPQGQYF
TRBD1 TRBJ1-2 TRBV4-2 17 TGTGCCAGCAGCCAAGATTCCTGGGACAGGGGATTCGATGGCTACACCTTC CASSQDSWDRGFDGYTF
. TRBJ1-5 TRBV6-1 15 TGTGCCAGCAGCCCGGGACTCTTGTCGAATCAGCCCCAGCATTTT CASSPGLLSNQPQHF
. TRBJ2-1 TRBV9 17 TGTGCCAGCAGCGTAGGTTGGCGGGGCCCTCCCTACAATGAGCAGTTCTTC CASSVGWRGPPYNEQFF
TRBD1 TRBJ1-6 TRBV5-6 12 TGTGCCAGCAGCGACAGGGATTCACCCCTCCACTTT CASSDRDSPLHF
TRBD1 TRBJ2-2 TRBV5-6 16 TGTGCCAGCACCACAGGGGACCGCGCGAACACCGGGGAGCTGTTTTTT CASTTGDRANTGELFF
. TRBJ2-7 TRBV7-3 14 TGTGCCAGCAGCTTACCAGGGATCTCGCCCGAGCAGTACTTC CASSLPGISPEQYF
. TRBJ1-2 TRBV19 16 TGTGCCAGCCGATTAGGTCGGGACACTACCCCGGGAGGCTACACCTTC CASRLGRDTTPGGYTF
. TRBJ2-2 TRBV4-1 14 TGCGCCAGCGGCGGCGGGGTACGCACCGGGGAGCTGTTTTTT CASGGGVRTGELFF
. TRBJ2-7 TRBV29-1 13 TGCAGCGCTAGACAGGGGTCGGGGGGCGAGCAGTACTTC CSARQGSGGEQYF
TRBD2 TRBJ2-7 TRBV5-6 18 TGTGCCAGCAGCTTGCCCGGGAGGGGGGCGCTAAACATCTACGAGCAGTACTTC CASSLPGRGALNIYEQYF
. TRBJ2-3 TRBV19 12 TGTGCCAGTAGCCCCACAGTGGATACGCAGTATTTT CASSPTVDTQYF
. TRBJ2-1 TRBV4-3 14 TGCGCCAGCAGCCAACCCCAGGGTAGCAATGAGCAGTTCTTC CASSQPQGSNEQFF
. TRBJ2-7 TRBV18 14 TGTGCCAGCTCACCGGGCCAGGGTACCTACGAGCAGTACTTC CASSPGQGTYEQYF
. TRBJ2-1 TRBV11-3 13 TGTGCCAGCAGAATACACGGGGTTAATGAGCAGTTCTTC CASRIHGVNEQFF
TRBD2 TRBJ2-3 TRBV9 14 TGTGCCAGCAGCAACGGACTAGCCGTGGATACGCAGTATTTT CASSNGLAVDTQYF
. TRBJ1-2 TRBV2 14 TGTGCCAGTCAGCCCCAGGGGAGAGGTTATGGCTACACCTTC CASQPQGRGYGYTF
. TRBJ2-3 TRBV29-1 12 TGCAGCGTTAACTCAGGGGCAGATACGCAGTATTTT CSVNSGADTQYF
. TRBJ1-1 TRBV4-3 17 TGCGCCAGCAGTCAAGATCAGCACAGGGCCTTGAACACTGAAGCTTTCTTT CASSQDQHRALNTEAFF
. TRBJ1-2 TRBV7-9 12 TGTGCCAGCAGCTTTGGGCCTGATGGCTACACCTTC CASSFGPDGYTF
. TRBJ1-5 TRBV2 13 TGTGCCAGCAGGACAGCTAGCAATCAGCCCCAGCATTTT CASRTASNQPQHF
TRBD1 TRBJ1-1 TRBV2 14 TGTGCCAGCAGTCGGGACAGTATGAACACTGAAGCTTTCTTT CASSRDSMNTEAFF
TRBD1 TRBJ2-5 TRBV10-2 15 TGCGCCAGCAGAGACCTACAGGGGGCGGATGAGACCCAGTACTTC CASRDLQGADETQYF
. TRBJ2-1 TRBV6-6 14 TGTGCCAGCAGTTACCTGAATCCTACTCATGAGCAGTTCTTC CASSYLNPTHEQFF
. TRBJ1-2 TRBV7-9 15 TGTGCCAGCAGCTTAGCCGAAAAAGCTGGCTATGGCTACACCTTC CASSLAEKAGYGYTF
. TRBJ1-1 TRBV27 13 TGTGCCAGCAGTCCAGGACAGACCACTGAAGCTTTCTTT CASSPGQTTEAFF
. TRBJ1-4 TRBV18 16 TGTGCCAGCTCACCCAGGGGCGCGACGGCTAATGAAAAACTGTTTTTT CASSPRGATANEKLFF
. TRBJ2-5 TRBV28 15 TGTGCCAGCAGTTTTAGCTCCGGGGGGCGAGAGACCCAGTACTTC CASSFSSGGRETQYF
. TRBJ1-2 TRBV20-1 11 TGCAGTGCTAGATCAGGGAAGAGCTACACCTTC CSARSGKSYTF
TRBD1 TRBJ1-2 TRBV29-1 12 TGCAGCGCCCCGGGACAGGCGTATGGCTACACCTTC CSAPGQAYGYTF
. TRBJ1-5 TRBV7-6 16 TGTGCCAGCAGCTTAGAAGTAGGGGATAGCAATCAGCCCCAGCATTTT CASSLEVGDSNQPQHF
TRBD1 TRBJ2-7 TRBV7-9 14 TGTGCCAGCAGATCGGGGACAGGTTCCTACGAGCAGTACTTC CASRSGTGSYEQYF
. TRBJ1-5 TRBV6-5 15 TGTGCCAGCAGTTTCACAGGGCGAGGAAATCAGCCCCAGCATTTT CASSFTGRGNQPQHF
. TRBJ1-2 TRBV11-2 15 TGTGCCAGCAGCTTAGATCAAGGACAAAACTATGGCTACACCTTC CASSLDQGQNYGYTF
. TRBJ1-2 TRBV5-8 13 TGTGCCAGCACGATCGGGGGGCGCGGTGGCTACACCTTC CASTIGGRGGYTF